These 11 T cell receptor beta chains were sequenced from one sample in a study of T cells in Graves' hyperthyroidism and ophthalmopathy (dated by TCRdb to 2018 to 2020). Libraries were built with multiplex PCR. Sequencing was carried out with an Illumina HiSeq 2000. Amplification of TCR beta CDR3 regions was carried out from RNA transcripts. The first round of RT-PCR for the TCR CDR3 was performed with the HTBI primer set and the Qiagen OneStep RT-PCR kit. TCRdb passed the public sequencing reads through fastp at Q25 and MiXCR, retaining productive beta sequences. A single entry per CDR3 protein holds the most common genes and DNA from its merged rows. The sample has around 270,000 distinct CDR3 sequences on record, 15% to 20% of them singletons. Approximately 37% of the sample is taken by the ten largest. The sequencing sample was made of blood. These receptors were obtained from a man between 50 and 59 years old with Graves' ophthalmopathy.

This clonotype was seen repeatedly, ten times or more. The J gene is TRBJ2-7, the V gene TRBV11-3; D is unclear. CDR1 is SGHNT, CDR2 YENEEA, per germline. Trimming cost V 7 bases and J 3 bases, with 22 bases left between them. The CDR3 contains 16 residues. CDR3 coding DNA: TGTGCCAGCATCGTCCTAAGAGAATTAGAAATCTACGAGCAGTACTTC. Protein product: CASIVLRELEIYEQYF.

The sample holds a few counts of this clonotype. This chain joins TRBV29-1 and TRBJ1-1; no firm D call. The CDR3 totals 8 residues. Germline assignment: CDR1 SQVTM and CDR2 ANQGSEA. V shed 7 bases and J shed 5 bases, with 2 bases lying between them. In DNA form, the CDR3 reads TGCAGCGCTACTGAAGCTTTCTTT. Amino acids: CSATEAFF.

With regard to this clonotype: The junction shows a germline mismatch at one end, possibly a read error. Here the CDR3 reads CASSGFGDGYTF. Written as DNA, the CDR3 is TGCGCCAGCAGTGGTTTTGGGGATGGCTACACCTTC. The chain combines TRBV3-1 with TRBJ1-2; unclear D gene. The CDR3 runs 12 residues. CDR1 and CDR2 from the germline V gene are LGHDT and YNNKEL (reference sequence).

This clonotype appeared a few times. V is TRBV5-1 and J is TRBJ2-1, with TRBD2 matching 11 bases. V was pared by 2 bases and J by 7 bases, with 14 bases of the junction left unmatched. This CDR3 contains 18 residues. Germline CDR1 is SGHRS and CDR2 is YFSETQ. CDR3 protein: CASSFHLSLAGAGNEQFF. The DNA for the CDR3 is TGCGCCAGCAGCTTTCACCTCTCACTAGCGGGAGCTGGGAATGAGCAGTTCTTC.

This clonotype was counted ten times or more. The rearrangement links TRBV27 to TRBJ2-7; TRBD2 agrees at 12 bases. Germline CDR1 and CDR2: MNHEY and SMNVEV (reference sequence). This CDR3 contains 17 residues. V lost 6 bases, J lost 3 bases, and 12 bases stayed unmatched. The CDR3: CASRPGLAGRGVYEQYF. Here the CDR3 DNA reads TGTGCCAGCAGACCGGGACTAGCGGGTAGAGGGGTCTACGAGCAGTACTTC.

V and J are TRBV27 and TRBJ2-3; D may match TRBD1 or TRBD2 (5 bases each). In germline, CDR1 is MNHEY, CDR2 SMNVEV (reference sequence). The CDR3 extends over 17 amino acids. Trimming cost V 2 bases and J 1 base, with 16 bases left between them. The CDR3 sequence: CASSLQGRLSGTDTQYF. The CDR3 DNA reads TGTGCCAGCAGTTTACAGGGACGCCTCTCAGGCACAGATACGCAGTATTTT.

The chain couples TRBV28 to TRBJ1-5; 7 nucleotides line up with TRBD1. This CDR3 is built from 15 residues. The germline V gene has CDR1 MDHEN and CDR2 SYDVKM. V lost 5 bases to trimming and J lost 5 bases; unmatched junction nucleotides: 9. In DNA form, the CDR3 reads TGTGCCAGCAGTCCCCTAACAGGGGTGGATCAGCCCCAGCATTTT. Translated: CASSPLTGVDQPQHF.

This clonotype has just one count. This sequence may be a read error, since a much larger clone differs from it by one base. The chain joins TRBV2 to TRBJ2-1, with 8 bases aligning to TRBD2. The length of the CDR3 is 13 residues. Germline V gene lookup returns CDR1 SNHLY and CDR2 FYNNEI. The CDR3 bases are TGTGCCAGCAGCGGCGGGAGGAACAATGAGCGGTTCTTC. Protein sequence: CASSGGRNNERFF.

This chain joins TRBV6-2 or TRBV6-3 and TRBJ2-5, with a possible D match to TRBD2 (5 bases). The CDR3 covers 15 residues. The ends were cut back, 0 bases at V and 7 bases at J, with 15 bases in the middle. Germline CDR1 is MNHEY and CDR2 is SVGEGT. The CDR3: CASSYSFRGTGTQYF. CDR3 bases: TGTGCCAGCAGTTACTCGTTTCGGGGAACGGGGACCCAGTACTTC.

This rearrangement joins TRBV15 to TRBJ2-5; 11 bases align to TRBD2. The CDR3 covers 17 residues. J gave up 4 bases and V 3 bases, and 10 bases lay outside the gene matches. Germline-derived CDR1 and CDR2 are LNHNV and YYDKDF (reference sequence). The CDR3 region is CATSSFPTSGIGETQYF. As DNA, the CDR3 is TGTGCCACCAGCAGTTTCCCGACTAGCGGGATTGGAGAGACCCAGTACTTC.

V and J are TRBV20-1 and TRBJ1-2; 8 positions agree with TRBD1. There are 12 residues in the CDR3. Trimming removed 6 bases from V and 5 bases from J; junction bases left unmatched: 5. Germline-derived CDR1 and CDR2 are DFQATT and SNEGSKA (reference sequence). CDR3 coding DNA: TGCAGTGCCCCGACAGGGGAGTATGGCTACACCTTC. It translates to CSAPTGEYGYTF.